This T cell receptor beta chain derives from a study of OX40 agonist ivuxolimab in advanced cancers. At the level of the whole study: Ivuxolimab, which targeted the costimulatory receptor OX40 (CD134), was an agonistic, fully human IgG2 monoclonal antibody. A male proportion of 82.7% and a mean age of approximately 58 years, ranging from 23 to 79, were recorded for the dose-escalation cohort. Three dose-escalation patients achieved partial responses, one with hepatocellular carcinoma and two with cutaneous melanoma. Of the approximately 53 patients in dose escalation, some 20 had hepatocellular carcinoma, some 15 had melanoma, 9 had renal cell carcinoma and 9 had head and neck cancer. The purpose of peripheral TCRbeta sequencing was to test whether ivuxolimab changed TCR sequence diversity and led to clonal T-cell expansion. The paper describes the monotherapy dose-escalation part (N of about 50 patients) of the phase I trial of ivuxolimab. Intravenous ivuxolimab was administered to patients every 2 weeks at six dose levels: 0.01, 0.1, 0.3, 1.5, 3 and 10 mg/kg. Prior anti-PD-1, anti-PD-L1 or anti-CTLA-4 therapy was permitted, and 30% to 50% of dose-escalation patients had received checkpoint inhibitors.

The CDR3 measures 16 amino acids from cysteine to phenylalanine. CDR3 DNA only is kept here, 48 bases in frame from base 1. V is cut by 1 base and J by 0 bases, and the space between the germline ends is 11 bases. Per the germline V gene, SGHRS is the CDR1 and YFSETQ is the CDR2. For sequencing of the TCRbeta CDR3 region, genomic DNA was extracted from the sorted cells. The immunoSEQ Assay was used to sequence the TCRbeta CDR3 regions. TCRdb took this table from immuneACCESS and kept in-frame rearrangements with V and J called. Such tables lack part of the clones; where checked against another copy, unresolved V genes explain under half of the gap, and the rest is unexplained. The sample includes about 45,000 clones, with about nine tenths observed a single time. The ten largest clones take up 19% of the sample. What the study reported, not specific to this receptor: Low levels of normalized T-cell clonal expansion were also seen in some patients who did not respond. The antigen specificity of the clonally expanded peripheral T cells was not determined. After ivuxolimab, CD8+ T cells had more expanded clones than CD4+ T cells on average. Clonal expansion of both CD4+ and CD8+ blood T cells was observed from baseline to week 6 at doses 0.1 to 3.0 mg/kg. Partial responders in the 0.1-3.0 mg/kg groups had among the lowest normalized peripheral clonal expansion, especially among CD8+ T cells.

Patients with a history of autoimmune disease or receiving systemic immunosuppression were excluded from the trial. Peripheral blood for TCR sequencing was collected from all dose cohorts at baseline, on cycle 4 day 1, and on cycle 7 day 1. The samples were drawn from a first-in-human, open-label, multicenter phase I dose-escalation trial of ivuxolimab. Adults with locally advanced or metastatic melanoma, renal cell, hepatocellular, or head and neck squamous cell carcinoma were enrolled in the trial. Before TCR sequencing, CD4+ and CD8+ T cells were separately sorted from peripheral blood. About this clone: Its binding antigen is unknown. No base qualities exist here, and no much larger clone lies one base off it.

The sequence was collected from an adult with an advanced solid tumor such as melanoma, head and neck, liver or kidney cancer. The chain is assembled from TRBV5-1 and TRBJ2-1; TRBD2 is a possible D gene, resting on 6 matching bases. This sample comprised CD4+ or CD8+ T cells sorted from blood, obtained in a trial of the OX40 agonist ivuxolimab. The CDR3 here reads CASSLLATSSYNEQFF. The sequenced DNA: TGCGCCAGCAGCTTGCTAGCGACCAGCTCCTACAATGAGCAGTTCTTC.